Listed below are T cell receptor beta chains from one sample, sequenced in a study of a mutant IDH1 vaccine in newly diagnosed glioma. These TCRs are of unknown antigen specificity. Assay used: immunoSEQ multiplex PCR; TCRdb lists only in-frame clones, some missing. The table has 35,000 to 55,000 clones, 80% to 85% seen once. The sequencing used PBMCs, collected from a glioma patient whose treatment included an IDH1 peptide vaccine. Receptors were obtained from a woman between 40 and 50 years old with glioma. Some clones in this sample may be carry-over from other donors' samples. The CDR3 runs from the conserved cysteine through the conserved F or W. A D gene is named only where the DNA matches it firmly. Rows give clone size only sometimes, using once, few, many, or a class for an expanded clone.

V	J	D	size	DNA	CDR3
TRBV5-5	TRBJ2-7	.	.	TGTGCCAGCAGCCCTTCCAACTACGAGCAGTACTTC	CASSPSNYEQYF
TRBV28	TRBJ1-5	.	.	TGTGCCAGCAGTTCATGGGGTCAGCCCCAGCATTTT	CASSSWGQPQHF
TRBV4-3	TRBJ1-2	.	.	TGCGCCAGCAGCCCAGAGACACACAACTATGGCTACACCTTC	CASSPETHNYGYTF
TRBV5-1	TRBJ2-1	.	once	TGCGCCAGCAGCTTGCCGGGGAATGAGCAGTTCTTC	CASSLPGNEQFF
TRBV27	TRBJ2-2	.	.	TGTGCCAGCAGCTCCGGACTAACCAGGGGGGAGCTGTTTTTT	CASSSGLTRGELFF
TRBV5-1	TRBJ1-1	TRBD1	.	TGCGCCAGCCATCCGGGACAGGGTACTGAAGCTTTCTTT	CASHPGQGTEAFF
TRBV7-8	TRBJ2-1	.	.	TGTGCCAGCAGCTACCGAATTCGGGGGCCTTACAATGAGCAGTTCTTC	CASSYRIRGPYNEQFF
TRBV4-2	TRBJ2-3	TRBD2	.	TGTGCCAGCAGCCGGGGCGGGAGGGAGGATACGCAGTATTTT	CASSRGGREDTQYF
TRBV4-1	TRBJ1-1	.	few	TGCGCCAGCAGCCTAGGAGGGACGACGCCCGAAGCTTTCTTT	CASSLGGTTPEAFF
TRBV6-5	TRBJ1-1	.	.	TGTGCCAGCAGTTACTCGTTTAACACTGAAGCTTTCTTT	CASSYSFNTEAFF
TRBV21-1	TRBJ2-7	.	.	TGTGCCAGCAGCAAAGCGCCGTCGCAAGGCTCCTACGAGCAGTACTTC	CASSKAPSQGSYEQYF
TRBV29-1	TRBJ2-7	.	.	TGCAGCGTTGACAATAGGGGGGGGGACTACGAGCAGTACTTC	CSVDNRGGDYEQYF
TRBV19	TRBJ1-1	.	.	TGTGCCAGTAATGCAGGGACCATGAACACTGAAGCTTTCTTT	CASNAGTMNTEAFF
TRBV5-1	TRBJ1-3	.	.	TGCGCCAGCAGTAGGGACTCTGGAAACACCATATATTTT	CASSRDSGNTIYF
TRBV7-8	TRBJ1-2	.	.	TGTGCCAGCAGCTTAGGTGGACGGTTCTATGGCTACACCTTC	CASSLGGRFYGYTF
TRBV27	TRBJ2-5	.	.	TGTGCCAGCAGTCCCAGGGGGGGAGAGACCCAGTACTTC	CASSPRGGETQYF
TRBV6-6	TRBJ2-1	TRBD1	.	TGTGCCAGCAGTCCCCCGGACAGGGGAGCCTACAATGAGCAGTTCTTC	CASSPPDRGAYNEQFF
TRBV7-9	TRBJ2-5	.	.	TGTGCCAGCAGCCCCACCTCGGTGGAGACCCAGTACTTC	CASSPTSVETQYF
TRBV11-2	TRBJ1-1	.	.	TGTGCCAGCAGCACCAGACAGAACACTGAAGCTTTCTTT	CASSTRQNTEAFF
TRBV29-1	TRBJ2-5	TRBD2	.	TGCAGCGCTAGAGGACTAGCGGGAGAGGGTAGAGAGACCCAGTACTTC	CSARGLAGEGRETQYF
TRBV7-2	TRBJ2-7	.	.	TGTGCCAGCAGCTTAGCGAGTACAGGGTCAACCTCTATGTACGAGCAGTACTTC	CASSLASTGSTSMYEQYF
TRBV11-3	TRBJ2-7	.	.	TGTGCCAGCAGTCTTGTCCAGGGATCCGAGCAGTACTTC	CASSLVQGSEQYF
TRBV7-2	TRBJ2-1	.	.	TGTGCCAGCAGTCCCGGGGGTAATGAGCAGTTCTTC	CASSPGGNEQFF
TRBV7-2	TRBJ1-3	.	.	TGTGCCAGCAGTGGGGGGCCTGGAAACACCATATATTTT	CASSGGPGNTIYF
TRBV7-9	TRBJ1-1	.	.	TGTGCCAGCACCCCTCGGGCCACTGAAGCTTTCTTT	CASTPRATEAFF
TRBV5-6	TRBJ2-7	TRBD1	.	TGTGCCAGCAGCATCGGGACAGCCTCCTACGAGCAGTACTTC	CASSIGTASYEQYF
TRBV7-9	TRBJ1-2	.	.	TGTGCCAGCATCAACTCTCAGGGACCTATCTATGGCTACACCTTC	CASINSQGPIYGYTF
TRBV9	TRBJ2-7	TRBD2	.	TGTGCCAGCAGCGTAGCGGGGGGACCCTACGAGCAGTACTTC	CASSVAGGPYEQYF
TRBV4-2	TRBJ1-4	.	.	TGTGCCAGCAGCCTAGACAAAGGATCTAATGAAAAACTGTTTTTT	CASSLDKGSNEKLFF
TRBV5-6	TRBJ2-3	.	.	TGTGCCAGCAGCGCACACACAGATACGCAGTATTTT	CASSAHTDTQYF
TRBV4-1	TRBJ1-6	TRBD1	medium-sized	TGCGCCAGCAGCCTCCAGGGGGTTGCGTATAATTCACCCCTCCACTTT	CASSLQGVAYNSPLHF
TRBV2	TRBJ1-4	.	.	TGTGCCAGCTCCCGGCAGGGCCGAGCAACTAATGAAAAACTGTTTTTT	CASSRQGRATNEKLFF
TRBV27	TRBJ1-1	.	.	TGTGCCAGCAGTTTACTTCGAGGAGGCACTGAAGCTTTCTTT	CASSLLRGGTEAFF
TRBV27	TRBJ1-5	.	.	TGTGCCAGCAGCAAAACAAGCTCCAATCAGCCCCAGCATTTT	CASSKTSSNQPQHF
TRBV27	TRBJ2-3	.	.	TGTGCCAGCACCGACGAGGGGGAGGGCCGCGATACGCAGTATTTT	CASTDEGEGRDTQYF
TRBV9	TRBJ2-7	.	.	TGTGCCAGCAGCAAACACCTCTCCTACGAGCAGTACTTC	CASSKHLSYEQYF
TRBV6-6	TRBJ2-7	.	.	TGTGCCAGCAGTCACCGAGAGGCGTTTTACTCCTACGAGCAGTACTTC	CASSHREAFYSYEQYF
TRBV4-1	TRBJ2-7	.	.	TGCGCCAGCAGCCAAGAGGGCAGCAAAATGGGCTACGAGCAGTACTTC	CASSQEGSKMGYEQYF
TRBV10-3	TRBJ1-2	TRBD1	.	TGTGCCATCAGTGCCCCCGGACAGGAACTAAATGGCTACACCTTC	CAISAPGQELNGYTF
TRBV9	TRBJ2-3	.	.	TGTGCCAGCAGCGTGGGCACAGATACGCAGTATTTT	CASSVGTDTQYF
TRBV7-9	TRBJ2-6	.	.	TGTGCCAGCAGCCCCGCTGGGGCCAACGTCCTGACTTTC	CASSPAGANVLTF
TRBV7-2	TRBJ2-3	.	.	TGTGCCAGCAGCGGCGGTGCGGGCACAGATACGCAGTATTTT	CASSGGAGTDTQYF
TRBV7-3	TRBJ1-1	.	.	TGTGCCAGCAGTTTAGGAGGGGAAGCTTTCTTT	CASSLGGEAFF
TRBV13	TRBJ2-7	.	.	TGTGCCAGCAGCTTGGCTAGCAGGACCTACGAGCAGTACTTC	CASSLASRTYEQYF